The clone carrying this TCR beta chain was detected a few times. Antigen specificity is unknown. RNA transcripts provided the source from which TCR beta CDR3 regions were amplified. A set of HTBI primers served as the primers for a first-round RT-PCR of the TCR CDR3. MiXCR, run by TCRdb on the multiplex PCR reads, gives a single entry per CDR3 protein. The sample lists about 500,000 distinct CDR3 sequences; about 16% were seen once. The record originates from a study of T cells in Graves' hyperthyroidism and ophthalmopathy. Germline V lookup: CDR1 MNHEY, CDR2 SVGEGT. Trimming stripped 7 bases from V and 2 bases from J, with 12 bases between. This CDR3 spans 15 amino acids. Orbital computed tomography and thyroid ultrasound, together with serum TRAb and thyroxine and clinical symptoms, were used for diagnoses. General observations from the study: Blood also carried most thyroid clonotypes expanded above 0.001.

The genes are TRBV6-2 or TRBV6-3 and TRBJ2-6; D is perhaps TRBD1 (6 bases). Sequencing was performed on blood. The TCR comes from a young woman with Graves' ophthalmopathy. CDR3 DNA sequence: TGTGCCAGCAACCCCGAGGGGGCTGGGGCCAACGTCCTGACTTTC. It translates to CASNPEGAGANVLTF.